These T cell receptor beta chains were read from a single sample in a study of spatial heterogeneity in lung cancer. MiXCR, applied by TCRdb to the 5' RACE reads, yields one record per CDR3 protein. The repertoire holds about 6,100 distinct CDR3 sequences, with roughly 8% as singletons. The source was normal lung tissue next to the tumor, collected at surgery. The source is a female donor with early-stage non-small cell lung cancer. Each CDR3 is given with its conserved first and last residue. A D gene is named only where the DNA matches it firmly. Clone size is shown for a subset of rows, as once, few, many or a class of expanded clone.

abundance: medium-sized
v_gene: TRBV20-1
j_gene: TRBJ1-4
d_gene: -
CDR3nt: TGCAGTGCTACCATGGACAGTGGAACTAATGAAAAACTGTTTTTT
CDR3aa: CSATMDSGTNEKLFF

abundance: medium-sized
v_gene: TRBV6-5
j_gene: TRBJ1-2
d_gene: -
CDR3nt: TGTGCCAGCAGTTACGGGGGGGCCGATAACTATGGCTACACCTTC
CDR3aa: CASSYGGADNYGYTF

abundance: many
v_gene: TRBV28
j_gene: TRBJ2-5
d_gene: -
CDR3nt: TGTGCCAGCAGTCCTAAAAGGAGGTGGGAGACCCAGTACTTC
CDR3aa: CASSPKRRWETQYF

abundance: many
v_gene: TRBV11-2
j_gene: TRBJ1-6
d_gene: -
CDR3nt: TGTGCCAGCAGCTCAGGACCGGGGGAAAGCTCCTATAATTCACCCCTCCACTTT
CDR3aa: CASSSGPGESSYNSPLHF

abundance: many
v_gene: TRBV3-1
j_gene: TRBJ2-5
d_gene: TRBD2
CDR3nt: TGTGCCAGCAGCCTCCAAGCGGGGGTCCTCCAAGAGACCCAGTACTTC
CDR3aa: CASSLQAGVLQETQYF

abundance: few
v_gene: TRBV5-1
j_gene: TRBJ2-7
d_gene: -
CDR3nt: TGCGCCAGCAGCTTGTCTCAGCAACCCTACGAGCAGTACTTC
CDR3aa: CASSLSQQPYEQYF

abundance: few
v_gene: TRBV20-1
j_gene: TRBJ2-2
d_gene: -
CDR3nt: TGCAGTGCCCTTAGAGGGGAGAACACCGGGGAGCTGTTTTTT
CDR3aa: CSALRGENTGELFF

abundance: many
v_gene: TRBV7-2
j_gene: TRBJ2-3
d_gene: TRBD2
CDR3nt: TGTGCCAGCAGCCTACTAGCGGCCTACACAGATACGCAGTATTTT
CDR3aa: CASSLLAAYTDTQYF

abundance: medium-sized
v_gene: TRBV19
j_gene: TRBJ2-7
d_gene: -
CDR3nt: TGTGCCAGTAGTATAAGGGGGGGCCCCTACGAGCAGTACTTC
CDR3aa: CASSIRGGPYEQYF

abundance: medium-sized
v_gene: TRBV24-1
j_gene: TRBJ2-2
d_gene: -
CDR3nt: TGTGCCACCAGTGAGACCGGCGGGCCGAACACCGGGGAGCTGTTTTTT
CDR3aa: CATSETGGPNTGELFF

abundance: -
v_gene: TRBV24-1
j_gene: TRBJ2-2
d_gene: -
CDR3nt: TGTGCCACCAGTGACGCCTGGATCACCGGGGAGCTGTCTTTT
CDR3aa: CATSDAWITGELSF

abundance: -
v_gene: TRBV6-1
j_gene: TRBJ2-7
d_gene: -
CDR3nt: TGTGCCAGCAGTAATCTCCCCGGCTACGAGCAGTACTTC
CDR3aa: CASSNLPGYEQYF

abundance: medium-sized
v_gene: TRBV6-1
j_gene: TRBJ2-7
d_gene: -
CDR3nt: TGTGCCAGCAGTGAATACCCGAGACTTAGCTCCTACGAGCAGTACTTC
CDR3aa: CASSEYPRLSSYEQYF

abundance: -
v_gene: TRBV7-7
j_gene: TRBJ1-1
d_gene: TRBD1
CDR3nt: TGTGCCAGCAGCATCGGACAGGGTGGTGAAGCTTTCTTT
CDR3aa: CASSIGQGGEAFF

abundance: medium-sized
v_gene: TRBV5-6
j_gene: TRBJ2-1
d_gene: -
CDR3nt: TGTGCCAGCAGCTTGGTCAGCAATGAGCAGTTCTTC
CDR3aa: CASSLVSNEQFF

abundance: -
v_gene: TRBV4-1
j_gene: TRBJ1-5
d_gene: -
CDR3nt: TGCGCCAGCAGCCCCAATCAGGAAGGCAATCAGCCCCAGCATTTT
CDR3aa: CASSPNQEGNQPQHF

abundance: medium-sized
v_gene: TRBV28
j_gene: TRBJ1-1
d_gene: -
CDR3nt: TGTGCCAGCAGTTCCTTTTCGGGAGGGGAGAATCTGAACACTGAAGCTTTCTTT
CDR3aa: CASSSFSGGENLNTEAFF

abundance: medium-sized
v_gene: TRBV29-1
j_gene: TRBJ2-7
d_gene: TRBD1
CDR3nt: TGCAGCGTTGAAATTGGGGACAGGGGCTACGAGCAGTACTTC
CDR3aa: CSVEIGDRGYEQYF

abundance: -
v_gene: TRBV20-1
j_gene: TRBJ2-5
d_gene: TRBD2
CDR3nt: TGCAGTCCCGGGGGGGCCGCCGAGACCCAGTACTTC
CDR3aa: CSPGGAAETQYF

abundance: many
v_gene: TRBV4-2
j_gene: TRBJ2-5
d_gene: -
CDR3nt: TGTGCCAGCAGCCAAGAGCGGGTTAGGGGTCAAGAGACCCAGTACTTC
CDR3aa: CASSQERVRGQETQYF

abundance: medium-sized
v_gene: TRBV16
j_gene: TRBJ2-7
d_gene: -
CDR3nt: TGTGCCAGCAGCCAACGGTCCGGAGGCGAGCAGTACTTC
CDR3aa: CASSQRSGGEQYF

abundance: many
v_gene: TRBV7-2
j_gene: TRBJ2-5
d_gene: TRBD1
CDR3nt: TGTGCCAGCAGCTTAGGCGGGACAGGGGCAGAGACCCAGTACTTC
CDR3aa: CASSLGGTGAETQYF

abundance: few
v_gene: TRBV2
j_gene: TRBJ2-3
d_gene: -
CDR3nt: TGTGCCAGCAGTCCGACCGGGCTGACGCAGTATTTT
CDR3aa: CASSPTGLTQYF

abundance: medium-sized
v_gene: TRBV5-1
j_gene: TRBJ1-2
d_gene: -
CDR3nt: TGCGCCAGCAGCCCAGGACAGAGCATGAACTATGGCTACACCTTC
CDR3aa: CASSPGQSMNYGYTF

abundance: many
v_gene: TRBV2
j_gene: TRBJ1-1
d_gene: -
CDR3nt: TGTGCCAGCAGGGGGACTCGGCAGAACACTGAAGCTTTCTTT
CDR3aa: CASRGTRQNTEAFF

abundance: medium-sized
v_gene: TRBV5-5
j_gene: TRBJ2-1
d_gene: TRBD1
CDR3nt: TGTGCCAGCAGCTCGACAGGGTCGAGCTCCTACAATGAGCAGTTCTTC
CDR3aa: CASSSTGSSSYNEQFF

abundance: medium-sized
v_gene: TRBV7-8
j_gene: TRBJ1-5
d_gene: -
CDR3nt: TGTGCCAGCAGCCTACGCGCGACAGACCGCAATCAGCCCCAGCATTTT
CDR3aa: CASSLRATDRNQPQHF

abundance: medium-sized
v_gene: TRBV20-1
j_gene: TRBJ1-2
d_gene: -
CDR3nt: TGCAGTGCTAGAGGCAGCTGGTCAGGTATTACTAACTATGGCTACACCTTC
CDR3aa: CSARGSWSGITNYGYTF

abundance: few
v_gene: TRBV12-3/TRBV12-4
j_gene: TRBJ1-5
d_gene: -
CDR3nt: TGTGCCAGCAGGCATCAGGGGATAAGCAATCAGCCCCAGCATTTT
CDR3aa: CASRHQGISNQPQHF

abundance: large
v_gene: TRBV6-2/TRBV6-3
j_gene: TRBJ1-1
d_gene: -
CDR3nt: TGTGCCAGCAGTCGGGACTCGGGGAACGGTGAAGCTTTCTTT
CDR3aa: CASSRDSGNGEAFF